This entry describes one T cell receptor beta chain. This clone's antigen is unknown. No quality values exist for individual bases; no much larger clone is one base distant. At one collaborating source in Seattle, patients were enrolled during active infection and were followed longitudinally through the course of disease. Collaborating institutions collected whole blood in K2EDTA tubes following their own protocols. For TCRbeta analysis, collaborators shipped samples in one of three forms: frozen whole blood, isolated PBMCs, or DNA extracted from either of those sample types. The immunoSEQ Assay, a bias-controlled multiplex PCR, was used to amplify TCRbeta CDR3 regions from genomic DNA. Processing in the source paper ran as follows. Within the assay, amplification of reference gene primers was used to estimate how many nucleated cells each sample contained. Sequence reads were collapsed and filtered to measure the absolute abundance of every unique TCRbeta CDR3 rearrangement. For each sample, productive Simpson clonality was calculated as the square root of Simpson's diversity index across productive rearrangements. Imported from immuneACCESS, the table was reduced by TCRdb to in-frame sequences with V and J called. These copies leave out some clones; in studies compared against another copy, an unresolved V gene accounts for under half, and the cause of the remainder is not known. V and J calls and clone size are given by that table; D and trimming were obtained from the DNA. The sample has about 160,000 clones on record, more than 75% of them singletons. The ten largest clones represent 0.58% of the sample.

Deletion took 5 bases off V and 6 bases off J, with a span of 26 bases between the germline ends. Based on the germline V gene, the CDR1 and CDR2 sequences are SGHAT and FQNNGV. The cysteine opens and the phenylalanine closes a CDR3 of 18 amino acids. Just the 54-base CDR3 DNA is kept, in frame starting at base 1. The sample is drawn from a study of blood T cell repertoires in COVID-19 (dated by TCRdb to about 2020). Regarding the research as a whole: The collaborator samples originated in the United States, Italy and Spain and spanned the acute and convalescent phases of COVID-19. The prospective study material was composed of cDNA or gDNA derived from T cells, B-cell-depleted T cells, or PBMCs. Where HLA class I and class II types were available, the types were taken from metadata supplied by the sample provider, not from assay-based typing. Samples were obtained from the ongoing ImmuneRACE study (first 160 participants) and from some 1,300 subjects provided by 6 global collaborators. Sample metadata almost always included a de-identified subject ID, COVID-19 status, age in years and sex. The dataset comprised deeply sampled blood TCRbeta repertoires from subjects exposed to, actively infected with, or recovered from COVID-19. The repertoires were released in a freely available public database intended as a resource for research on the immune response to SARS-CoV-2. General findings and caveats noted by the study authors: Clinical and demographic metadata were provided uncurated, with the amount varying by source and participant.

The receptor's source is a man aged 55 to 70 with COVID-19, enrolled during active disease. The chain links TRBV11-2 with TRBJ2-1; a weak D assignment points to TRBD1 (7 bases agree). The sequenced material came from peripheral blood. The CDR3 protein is CASSRKGGTGVERNEQFF. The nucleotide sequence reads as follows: TGTGCCAGCAGCCGCAAGGGGGGCACAGGGGTGGAACGCAATGAGCAGTTCTTC.